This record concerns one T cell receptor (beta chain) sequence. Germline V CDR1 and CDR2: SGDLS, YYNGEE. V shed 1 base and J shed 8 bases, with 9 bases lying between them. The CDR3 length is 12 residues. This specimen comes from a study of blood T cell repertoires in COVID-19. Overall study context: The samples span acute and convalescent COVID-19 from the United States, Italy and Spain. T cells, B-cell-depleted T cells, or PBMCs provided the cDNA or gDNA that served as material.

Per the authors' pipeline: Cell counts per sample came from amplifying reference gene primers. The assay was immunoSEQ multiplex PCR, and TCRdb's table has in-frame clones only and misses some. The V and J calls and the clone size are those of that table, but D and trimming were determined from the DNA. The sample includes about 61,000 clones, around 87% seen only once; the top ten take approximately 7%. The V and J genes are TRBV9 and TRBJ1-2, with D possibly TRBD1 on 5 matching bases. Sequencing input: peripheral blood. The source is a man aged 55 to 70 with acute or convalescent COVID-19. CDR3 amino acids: CASSVKGFGYTF. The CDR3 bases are TGTGCCAGCAGCGTAAAGGGGTTCGGCTACACCTTC.